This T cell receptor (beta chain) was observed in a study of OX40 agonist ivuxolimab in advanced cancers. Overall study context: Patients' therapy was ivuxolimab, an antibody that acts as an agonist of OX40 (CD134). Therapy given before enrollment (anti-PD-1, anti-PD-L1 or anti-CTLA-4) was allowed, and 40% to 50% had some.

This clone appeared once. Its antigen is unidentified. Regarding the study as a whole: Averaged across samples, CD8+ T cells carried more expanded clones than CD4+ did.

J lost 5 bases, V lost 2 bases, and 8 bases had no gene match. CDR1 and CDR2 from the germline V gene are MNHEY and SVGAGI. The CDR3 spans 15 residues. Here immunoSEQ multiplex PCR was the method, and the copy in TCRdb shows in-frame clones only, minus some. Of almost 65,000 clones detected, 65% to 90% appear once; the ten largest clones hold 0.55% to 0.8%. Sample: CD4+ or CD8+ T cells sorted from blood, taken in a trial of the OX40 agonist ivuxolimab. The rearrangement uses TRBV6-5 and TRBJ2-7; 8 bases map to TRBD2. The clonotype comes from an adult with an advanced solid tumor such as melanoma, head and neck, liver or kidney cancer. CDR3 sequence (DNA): TGTGCCAGCAGTTACCGCGGGGGGCGCATCCACGAGCAGTACTTC. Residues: CASSYRGGRIHEQYF.